The T cell receptor (beta chain) under discussion was sequenced for a study of long-term antiretroviral therapy in people with HIV. The germline V gene encodes CDR1 SNHLY and CDR2 FYNNEI. This CDR3 contains 15 residues. Unmatched junction bases numbered 6, after V lost 8 bases and J lost 1 base. With survey level as its setting, the immunoSEQ assay was v3.0. The assay was immunoSEQ multiplex PCR, and TCRdb's table has in-frame clones only and misses some. The repertoire holds around 37,000 clones, over 75% seen once, with roughly 4.4% in the top ten. The chain recombines TRBV2 with TRBJ2-3, with TRBD1 matching over 10 bases. This material consisted of unsorted PBMCs, taken about 3.4 years after starting antiretroviral therapy. The sequence derives from a man aged 18 to 29 with HIV. In nucleotides, the CDR3 is TGTGCCAGCTGGGCCGGGACAGGGGGCACAGATACGCAGTATTTT. It codes for CASWAGTGGTDTQYF.